The 28 T cell receptor beta chains listed next were all sequenced from one sample in a study of cytomegalovirus exposure and HLA in healthy donors. In the PCR, 60 Vbeta and 13 Jbeta primers were used. Libraries were prepared by immunoSEQ multiplex PCR; TCRdb keeps only in-frame clonotypes and omits some of them. This table holds about 200,000 clones. The sequencing input was PBMCs. The receptor source for this set is a boy younger than 18 in good health and CMV-seronegative.

The rearrangement links TRBV6-1 to TRBJ2-7, with D possibly being TRBD2 (5 bases). The V gene's germline CDR1 is MNHNS and CDR2 SASEGT. The CDR3 loop spans 13 amino acids. With 4 bases removed from V and 7 bases from J, the gap between germline ends came to 14 bases. The CDR3 DNA sequence: TGTGCCAGCAGTGCGAACTCTCGGGGAGAGCAGTACTTC. This sequence encodes CASSANSRGEQYF.

The rearrangement joins TRBV5-1 to TRBJ1-1; D not resolved. V dropped 1 base and J dropped 4 bases, with 14 bases sitting between them. This CDR3 region has 15 residues. Germline V gene sequence: CDR1 SGHRS, CDR2 YFSETQ. The CDR3 reads CASSLRVEGGTEAFF. The CDR3 DNA reads as TGCGCCAGCAGCTTGAGAGTAGAAGGAGGCACTGAAGCTTTCTTT.

The chain links TRBV28 to TRBJ2-1, with 10 bases that match TRBD2. The V segment lost 5 bases and the J segment 15 bases; nucleotides outside the gene matches: 16. The CDR3 has 15 residues. Germline V gives CDR1 MDHEN, CDR2 SYDVKM. CDR3 residues: CASSPGGSGGPPRFF. CDR3 sequence (DNA): TGTGCCAGCAGTCCCGGGGGTAGCGGGGGGCCACCTCGGTTCTTC.

The chain uses TRBV5-1 and TRBJ2-5, with 11 bases lining up with TRBD2. The tail of the sequence fits TRBJ2-7 better, so the J call may be wrong. Germline V lookup: CDR1 SGHRS, CDR2 YFSETQ. CDR3 length: 16 amino acids. CDR3 DNA sequence: TGCGCCAGCAGCTTGACCTCGACTAGCGGGGCCTACGAGCAGTACTTC. This codes for CASSLTSTSGAYEQYF.

For the CDR3, the DNA is TGTGCCAGCAGCTTGGCGACAGGGGGCATTAATGAAAAACTGTTTTTT. This gives the protein CASSLATGGINEKLFF. The V gene is TRBV5-5, the J gene TRBJ1-4, with TRBD1 matching 10 bases. V lost 0 bases, J lost 4 bases, and 3 bases stayed unmatched. The CDR3 extends over 16 amino acids. The germline CDR1 and CDR2 sequences are SGHKS and YYEKEE (reference sequence).

In the case of this clone: The conserved phenylalanine or tryptophan is not found at the CDR3 terminus, so this likely reflects a read error. V usage is TRBV11-2 and J usage is TRBJ1-1; D gene uncertain. Germline assignment: CDR1 SGHAT and CDR2 FQNNGV. V gave up 10 bases and J gave up 8 bases, with 17 bases separating them. There are 12 residues in the CDR3. The CDR3 DNA reads as TGTGCCACCGGGGATGGTTTGCGGGAAGCTTTCTCT. Translated: CATGDGLREAFS.

For the CDR3, the DNA is TGCGCCAGCAGCTCAACCGGGACTACGATATACAATGAGCAGTTCTTC. Translating gives CASSSTGTTIYNEQFF. This sequence joins TRBV5-1 and TRBJ2-1; the match to TRBD2 covers 7 bases. Losses at the gene ends were 3 bases for V and 4 bases for J; bases not matched to a gene: 10. This CDR3 region has 16 residues. Germline CDR1 reads SGHRS; CDR2 reads YFSETQ.

This chain connects TRBV5-1 to TRBJ2-2; tentatively, D is TRBD2 (5 bases). The CDR3 length is 14 residues. Between the trimmed V and J ends, which lost 1 base and 3 bases, there was a span of 7 bases. The germline V gene has CDR1 SGHRS and CDR2 YFSETQ. The CDR3 loop is CASSLRGDTGELFF. The CDR3 DNA is TGCGCCAGCAGCTTGCGGGGAGACACCGGGGAGCTGTTTTTT.

This sequence joins TRBV6-4 and TRBJ1-2, with 11 bases that match TRBD1. The J segment lost 3 bases and the V segment lost 6 bases, leaving 6 bases of the junction unmatched. Germline CDR1 MRHNA, CDR2 SNTAGT. CDR3 size: 15 residues. In DNA form, the CDR3 reads TGTGCCAGCAGACCCGGACAGGGGGCCGACTATGGCTACACCTTC. As protein: CASRPGQGADYGYTF.

The chain recombines TRBV5-1 with TRBJ2-3; a weak D match, TRBD2 (5 bases). CDR1 is SGHRS and CDR2 is YFSETQ in the germline V gene. The CDR3 runs to 16 residues. V was trimmed by 4 bases and J by 6 bases, leaving 21 bases between them. CDR3 protein: CASSPGLTQRADTQYF. The CDR3 DNA is TGCGCCAGCAGCCCCGGACTCACCCAAAGGGCCGATACGCAGTATTTT. Variable domain in full (rest from reference TRBV5-1 and TRBJ2-3): KAGVTQTPRYLIKTRGQQVTLSCSPISGHRSVSWYQQTPGQGLQFLFEYFSETQRNKGNFPGRFSGRQFSNSRSEMNVSTLELGDSALYLCASSPGLTQRADTQYFGPGTRLTVL.

V is TRBV6-1 and J is TRBJ1-4; a possible D gene is TRBD1 (5 bases). Germline CDR1 is MNHNS and CDR2 is SASEGT. The CDR3 length is 15 residues. V lost 7 bases to trimming and J lost 4 bases, with 16 bases between them. The CDR3 is CASMRGFQINEKLFF. DNA of the CDR3: TGTGCCAGCATGCGGGGGTTCCAGATTAATGAAAAACTGTTTTTT.

J is TRBJ1-1 and V is TRBV4-3, with 8 bases that match TRBD1. The V and J ends lost 2 bases and 6 bases, in that order; junction bases with no gene match: 20. The CDR3 totals 19 residues. Germline V lookup: CDR1 LGHNA, CDR2 YSLEER. CDR3 sequence: CASSQLRGGTGGMGAEAFF. In DNA form, the CDR3 reads TGCGCCAGCAGCCAACTAAGAGGGGGGACAGGTGGGATGGGGGCTGAAGCTTTCTTT.

This chain connects TRBV13 to TRBJ1-1; 7 bases are a match to TRBD1. The CDR3 loop spans 13 amino acids. The germline CDR1 and CDR2 sequences are PRHDT and FYEKMQ (reference sequence). V lost 9 bases and J lost 2; bases outside the gene matches: 6. CDR3: CASTGTDNTEAFF. CDR3 DNA sequence: TGTGCCAGTACGGGGACAGATAACACTGAAGCTTTCTTT.

The rearrangement uses TRBV11-2 and TRBJ2-7; 7 positions match TRBD2. Germline lookup yields CDR1 SGHAT and CDR2 FQNNGV. V shed 3 bases and J 3 bases; nucleotides not matched to a gene: 8. This CDR3 spans 15 amino acids. The CDR3 spells CASSFGGSHGYEQYF. The DNA for the CDR3 is TGTGCCAGCAGCTTCGGGGGGTCTCATGGCTACGAGCAGTACTTC.

The rearrangement uses TRBV10-2 and TRBJ2-1, with 7 bases that match TRBD2. V shed 5 bases and J 12 bases; nucleotides not matched to a gene: 4. This CDR3 region has 11 residues. The germline V gene has CDR1 WSHSY and CDR2 SAAADI. CDR3 sequence (DNA): TGCGCCAGCAGTCCCGGGACTACGCAGTTCTTC. It yields the protein CASSPGTTQFF.

The chain employs TRBV30 and TRBJ2-3, with TRBD2 as a possible D gene (6 bases). V was trimmed by 3 bases and J by 2 bases, leaving 12 bases between them. Germline assignment: CDR1 GTSNPN and CDR2 SVGIG (reference sequence). This CDR3 region has 14 residues. In DNA form, the CDR3 reads TGTGCCTGGAGCCTTGGGGGGTTCACAGATACGCAGTATTTT. Encoded protein: CAWSLGGFTDTQYF.

The rearrangement links TRBV20-1 to TRBJ2-7, with D unresolved. This CDR3 region has 11 residues. Trimming took 6 bases from V and 5 from J, leaving 11 bases between them. From germline, CDR1 is DFQATT and CDR2 SNEGSKA (reference sequence). The DNA for the CDR3 is TGCAGTGCCCTCCTCGGTCACGAGCAGTACTTC. Its protein is CSALLGHEQYF.

The V gene is TRBV9, the J gene TRBJ2-5; maybe TRBD2 (7 bases). V lost 6 bases and J lost 4, with 16 bases in between. Looked up from germline, CDR1 is SGDLS and CDR2 is YYNGEE. The CDR3 has 14 amino acids. CDR3 bases: TGTGCCAGCACGGGGGGCCCCCGGGGAGAGACCCAGTACTTC. Protein sequence: CASTGGPRGETQYF.

J is TRBJ1-5 and V is TRBV7-9; 10 bases agree with TRBD1. CDR1 SEHNR and CDR2 FQNEAQ come from the germline V gene (reference sequence). V was pared by 5 bases and J by 6 bases, with 4 bases of the junction left unmatched. This CDR3 region has 14 residues. This CDR3 reads CASSRDRGGQPQHF. Written as DNA, the CDR3 is TGTGCCAGCAGCCGGGACAGGGGAGGTCAGCCCCAGCATTTT.

This chain links TRBV28 with TRBJ2-2; a weak D match, TRBD2 (7 bases). The V gene's germline CDR1 is MDHEN and CDR2 SYDVKM. CDR3 length: 15 residues. V lost 7 bases to trimming and J lost 6 bases, with 18 bases between them. The CDR3 coding sequence is TGTGCCAGCACCACCCGGGGGGCTGCTGCCGGGGAGCTGTTTTTT. Translating it yields CASTTRGAAAGELFF.

The V and J genes are TRBV25-1 and TRBJ1-3; weak D call: TRBD1 (6 bases). Trimming removed 4 bases from V and 7 bases from J, with 26 bases in between. The CDR3 totals 18 residues. Germline V CDR1 and CDR2: MGHDK, SYGVNS. This CDR3 reads CASSGALPWQGLGNTIYF. In DNA, the CDR3 is TGTGCCAGCAGTGGGGCCCTCCCCTGGCAGGGGCTGGGGAACACCATATATTTT.

The chain uses TRBV29-1 and TRBJ2-5; 8 bases are a match to TRBD2. The V gene end was trimmed by 4 bases and the J gene end by 4 bases; junction bases not matched to a gene: 14. CDR1 is SQVTM, CDR2 ANQGSEA, per germline. The CDR3 consists of 16 residues. For the CDR3, the DNA is TGCAGCGTTGCAACGGGGGGGCCTGTAGCCTTAGAGACCCAGTACTTC. Its translation: CSVATGGPVALETQYF.

The chain recombines TRBV4-1 with TRBJ2-3, with D possibly matching TRBD1 (5 bases). Per the germline V gene, CDR1 is MGHRA and CDR2 is YSYEKL. This CDR3 region has 14 residues. Trimming pared 2 bases from V and 5 bases from J, leaving 11 bases between. The CDR3 sequence: CASSQPGKRDTQYF. CDR3 in DNA: TGCGCCAGCAGCCAACCAGGGAAGAGAGATACGCAGTATTTT.

The chain combines TRBV27 with TRBJ1-6; D might be TRBD1 (6 bases). This CDR3 contains 17 residues. In germline, CDR1 is MNHEY, CDR2 SMNVEV (reference sequence). V lost 0 bases and J 7 bases, leaving 16 bases between the germline ends. The CDR3 here is CASSLSGGGRGNSPLHF. As DNA, the CDR3 is TGTGCCAGCAGTTTATCAGGGGGGGGCAGGGGAAATTCACCCCTCCACTTT.

The V gene is TRBV5-1, the J gene TRBJ2-1; 11 bases are a match to TRBD2. Germline V lookup: CDR1 SGHRS, CDR2 YFSETQ. This CDR3 is 15 amino acids long. V dropped 0 bases and J dropped 7; count of bases not matched to a gene: 3. CDR3 loop: CASSLALAGGNEQFF. The CDR3 DNA sequence: TGCGCCAGCAGCTTGGCCTTAGCGGGGGGGAATGAGCAGTTCTTC.

CDR3 sequence: CASSAGGATDTQYF. CDR3 coding DNA: TGTGCCAGCAGCGCGGGGGGGGCCACAGATACGCAGTATTTT. The V and J genes are TRBV7-3 and TRBJ2-3, with 9 bases that match TRBD2. The germline gives CDR1 SGHTA, CDR2 FQGTGA. The V segment lost 5 bases and the J segment 2 bases; nucleotides outside the gene matches: 2. CDR3 length equals 14 residues. The full variable domain, with the rest looked up from reference TRBV7-3 and TRBJ2-3, is GAGVSQTPSNKVTEKGKYVELRCDPISGHTALYWYRQSLGQGPEFLIYFQGTGAADDSGLPNDRFFAVRPEGSVSTLKIQRTERGDSAVYLCASSAGGATDTQYFGPGTRLTVL.

The chain links TRBV5-1 to TRBJ2-2; no definite D call. Germline loops: CDR1 SGHRS, CDR2 YFSETQ. V was clipped by 0 bases and J by 1 base, with 10 bases between them. The CDR3 contains 16 residues. In DNA, the CDR3 is TGCGCCAGCAGCTTGGCCGAAGCAGGGAACACCGGGGAGCTGTTTTTT. The encoded protein is CASSLAEAGNTGELFF.

J is TRBJ2-2 and V is TRBV7-2; 8 nucleotides line up with TRBD1. Germline assignment: CDR1 SGHTA and CDR2 FQGNSA. The CDR3 spans 17 residues. V dropped 6 bases and J dropped 8; count of bases not matched to a gene: 17. The chain's CDR3 is CASSPDRASVDFGELFF. The CDR3 nucleotides are TGTGCCAGCAGTCCGGACAGGGCCTCAGTCGATTTTGGGGAGCTGTTTTTT.